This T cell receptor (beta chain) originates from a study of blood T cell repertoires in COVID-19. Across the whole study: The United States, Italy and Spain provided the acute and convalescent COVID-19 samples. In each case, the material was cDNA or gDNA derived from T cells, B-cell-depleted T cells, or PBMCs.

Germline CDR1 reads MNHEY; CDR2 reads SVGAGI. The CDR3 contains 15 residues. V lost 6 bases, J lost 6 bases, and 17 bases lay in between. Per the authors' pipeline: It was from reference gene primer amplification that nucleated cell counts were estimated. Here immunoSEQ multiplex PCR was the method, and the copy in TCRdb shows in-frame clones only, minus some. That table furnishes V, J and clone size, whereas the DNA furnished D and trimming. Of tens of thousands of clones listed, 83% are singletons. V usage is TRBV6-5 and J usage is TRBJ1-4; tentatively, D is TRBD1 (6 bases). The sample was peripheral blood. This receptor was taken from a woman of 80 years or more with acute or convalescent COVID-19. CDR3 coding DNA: TGTGCCAGCAGACACAACAGGGCGGGTGATGAAAAACTGTTTTTT. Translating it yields CASRHNRAGDEKLFF.